The sequence of this T cell receptor beta chain was determined in a study of blood T cell repertoires in COVID-19. Trimming cost V 6 bases and J 0 bases; bases outside gene matches: 2. Germline V lookup: CDR1 ENHRY, CDR2 SYGVKD. The CDR3 is made up of 14 amino acids. TCRdb keeps only in-frame clones here, not all; method: immunoSEQ multiplex PCR. Among about 81,000 clones, more than 75% were seen once, and the ten largest hold 7.4%. The TCR sequence derives from a human donor in a cohort sampled during active COVID-19. The specimen was peripheral blood. The V call is TRBV10-3, the J call TRBJ1-3, with TRBD1 identical over 7 bases. Written as DNA, the CDR3 is TGTGCCATCAGGGGGGACAGCTCTGGAAACACCATATATTTT. It encodes CAIRGDSSGNTIYF.